This section outlines one TCR beta chain sequence together with its context. Assay used: immunoSEQ multiplex PCR; TCRdb lists only in-frame clones, some missing. This table holds some 230,000 clones, about 85% found once. The data originate from a study of blood T cell repertoires in COVID-19. The V gene lost 6 bases and the J gene lost 0 bases, with 8 bases spanning the gap. The germline CDR1 and CDR2 sequences are SGHTA and FQGNSA. The CDR3 loop spans 14 amino acids. The sequenced sample was peripheral blood. The TCR was taken from a man aged 50 or older who had recovered from COVID-19. This chain links TRBV7-2 with TRBJ1-4; D is undetermined. In DNA form, the CDR3 reads TGTGCCAGCAGTTGGACTGCAACTAATGAAAAACTGTTTTTT. Amino acids: CASSWTATNEKLFF.